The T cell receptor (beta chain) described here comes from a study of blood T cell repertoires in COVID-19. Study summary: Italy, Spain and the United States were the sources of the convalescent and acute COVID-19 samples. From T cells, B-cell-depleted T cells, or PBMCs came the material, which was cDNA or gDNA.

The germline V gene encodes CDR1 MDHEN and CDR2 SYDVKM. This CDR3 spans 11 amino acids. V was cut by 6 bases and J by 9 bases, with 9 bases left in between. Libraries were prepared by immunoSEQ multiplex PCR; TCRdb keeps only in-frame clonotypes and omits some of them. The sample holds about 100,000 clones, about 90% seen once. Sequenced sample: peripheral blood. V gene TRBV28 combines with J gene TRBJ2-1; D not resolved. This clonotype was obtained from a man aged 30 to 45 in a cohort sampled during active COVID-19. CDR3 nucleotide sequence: TGTGCCAGCAGGAAGTACGGTGAGCAGTTCTTC. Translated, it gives CASRKYGEQFF.